This TCR beta chain was sequenced in a study of CD8 T cells in Susac syndrome. Concerning this clonotype itself: What it binds is unknown.

General study findings and limits: That the number of individuals in its TCR sequencing and HLA analysis was relatively small was acknowledged by the study.

This CDR3 is 15 amino acids long. Trimming stripped 0 bases from V and 4 bases from J, with 9 bases between. The germline V gene encodes CDR1 KGHDR and CDR2 SFDVKD. When the RNA was reverse transcribed, random hexamers were used with an input of about 0.45 to 1 ug. Multiplex PCR with immunoSEQ amplified the TCR beta CDR3 across 54 Vbeta and 13 Jbeta. One entry per CDR3 protein results from TCRdb running MiXCR on the immunoSEQ multiplex PCR reads. Among approximately 110,000 distinct CDR3 sequences listed, about 95% were seen once. The specimen was CD4+ T cells from PBMCs. The source of this sequence is a human donor in good health. The chain joins TRBV24-1 to TRBJ1-5; no firm D call. The CDR3 here is CATSDLQQPNQPQHF. The CDR3 DNA sequence: TGTGCCACCAGTGATTTGCAGCAGCCTAATCAGCCCCAGCATTTT.